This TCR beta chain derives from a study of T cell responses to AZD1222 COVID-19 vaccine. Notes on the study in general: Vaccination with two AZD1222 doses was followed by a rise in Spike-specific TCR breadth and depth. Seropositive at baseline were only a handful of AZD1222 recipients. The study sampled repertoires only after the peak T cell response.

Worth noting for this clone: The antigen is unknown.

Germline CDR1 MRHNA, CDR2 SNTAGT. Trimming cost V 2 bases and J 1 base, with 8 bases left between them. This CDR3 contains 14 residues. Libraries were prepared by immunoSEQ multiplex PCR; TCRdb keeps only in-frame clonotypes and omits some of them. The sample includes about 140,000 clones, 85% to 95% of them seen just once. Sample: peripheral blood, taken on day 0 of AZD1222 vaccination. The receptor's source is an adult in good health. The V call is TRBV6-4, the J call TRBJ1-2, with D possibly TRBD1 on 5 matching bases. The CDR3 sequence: CASSDRGVNYGYTF. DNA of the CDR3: TGTGCCAGCAGTGACAGGGGCGTTAACTATGGCTACACCTTC.